Described below is a single TCR beta chain sequence and its context. The antigen remains undetermined. This specimen comes from a study of cytomegalovirus exposure and HLA in healthy donors. Study overall: Previous work identified roughly 110 million unique TCR beta sequences from roughly 170 million T cells.

This CDR3 comprises 16 residues. Looked up from germline, CDR1 is ENHRY and CDR2 is SYGVKD. Trimming removed 8 bases from V and 7 bases from J, with 26 bases in between. Regarding the study as a whole: One cluster of highly shared sequence variants probably arose as a sequencing artifact.

PCR employed 60 Vbeta and 13 Jbeta primers. The assay was immunoSEQ multiplex PCR, and TCRdb's table has in-frame clones only and misses some. The table for this sample gives about 210,000 clones. V gene TRBV10-3 combines with J gene TRBJ1-2; D is unclear. The specimen sequenced was PBMCs. The clonotype originates from a woman in her 30s in good health and CMV-seropositive. CDR3 nucleotide sequence: TGTGCCATCCAACCTACTCCAGACGGTCTAGTAGGTGGCTACACCTTC. Translation: CAIQPTPDGLVGGYTF.